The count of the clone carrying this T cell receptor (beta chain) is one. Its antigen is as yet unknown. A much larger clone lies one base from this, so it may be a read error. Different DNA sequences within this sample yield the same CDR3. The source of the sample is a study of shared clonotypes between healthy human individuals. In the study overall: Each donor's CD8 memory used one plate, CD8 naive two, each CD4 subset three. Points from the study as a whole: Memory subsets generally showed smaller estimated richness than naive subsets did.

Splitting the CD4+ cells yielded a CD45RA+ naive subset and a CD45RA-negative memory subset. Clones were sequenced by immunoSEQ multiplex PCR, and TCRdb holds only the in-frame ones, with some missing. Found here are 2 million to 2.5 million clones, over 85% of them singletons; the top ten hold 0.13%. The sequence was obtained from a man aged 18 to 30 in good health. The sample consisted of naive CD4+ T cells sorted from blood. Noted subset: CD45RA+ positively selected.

The chain's CDR3 is CAWSAADPLPEQYF. CDR3 coding DNA: TGTGCCTGGAGTGCGGCCGACCCTCTGCCCGAGCAGTACTTC. The V and J genes are TRBV30 and TRBJ2-7; D gene unclear. This CDR3 region has 14 residues. Looked up from germline, CDR1 is GTSNPN and CDR2 is SVGIG (reference sequence). The V end was cut by 1 base, the J end by 6 bases, with 16 bases between.